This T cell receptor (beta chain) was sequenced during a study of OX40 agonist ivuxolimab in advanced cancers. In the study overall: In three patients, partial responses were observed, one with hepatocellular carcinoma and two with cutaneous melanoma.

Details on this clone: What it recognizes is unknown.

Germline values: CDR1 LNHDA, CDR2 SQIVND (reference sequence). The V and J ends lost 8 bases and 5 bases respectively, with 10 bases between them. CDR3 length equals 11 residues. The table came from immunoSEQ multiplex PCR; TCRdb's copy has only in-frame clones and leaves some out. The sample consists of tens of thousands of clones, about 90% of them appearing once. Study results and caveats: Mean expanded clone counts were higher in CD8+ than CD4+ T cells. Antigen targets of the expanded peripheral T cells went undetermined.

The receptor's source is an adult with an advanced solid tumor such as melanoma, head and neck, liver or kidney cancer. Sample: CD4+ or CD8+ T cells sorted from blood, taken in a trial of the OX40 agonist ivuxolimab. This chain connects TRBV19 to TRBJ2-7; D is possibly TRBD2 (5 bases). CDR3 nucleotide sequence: TGTGCCAGTGGTTGGGGAGACGAGCAGTACTTC. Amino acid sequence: CASGWGDEQYF.